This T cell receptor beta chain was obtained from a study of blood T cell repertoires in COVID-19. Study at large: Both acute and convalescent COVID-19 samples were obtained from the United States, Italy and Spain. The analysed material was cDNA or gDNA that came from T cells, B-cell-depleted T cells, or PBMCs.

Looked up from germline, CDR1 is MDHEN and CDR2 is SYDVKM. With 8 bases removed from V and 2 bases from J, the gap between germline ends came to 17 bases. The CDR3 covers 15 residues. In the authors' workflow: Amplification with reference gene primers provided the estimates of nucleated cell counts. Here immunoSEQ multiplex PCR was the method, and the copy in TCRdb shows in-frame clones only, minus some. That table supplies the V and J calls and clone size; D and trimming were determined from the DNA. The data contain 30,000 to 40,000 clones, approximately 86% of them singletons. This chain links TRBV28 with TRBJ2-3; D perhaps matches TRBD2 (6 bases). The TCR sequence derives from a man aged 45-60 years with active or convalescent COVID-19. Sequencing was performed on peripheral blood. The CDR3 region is CASLNVDYATDTQYF. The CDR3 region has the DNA TGTGCCAGCCTTAACGTGGACTACGCCACAGATACGCAGTATTTT.